Presented here are 27 T cell receptor beta chains from one specimen sequenced in a study of T cell clonotyping in hematopoietic cell transplantation. Noted time point: recipient sample about 28 days before transplant, after cytoreduction. Libraries were prepared by immunoSEQ multiplex PCR; TCRdb keeps only in-frame clonotypes and omits some of them. The table includes approximately 26,000 clones, 75% to 85% detected once. Sequenced material: peripheral blood mononuclear cells, taken before stem cell transplant. The receptors come from a woman aged 60-75 years with acute myeloid leukemia. Some clones in this sample may be carry-over from other donors' samples.

This sequence joins TRBV7-8 and TRBJ1-5; D unresolved. Germline V gives CDR1 SGHVS, CDR2 FQNEAQ. Between the trimmed V and J ends, which lost 5 bases and 7 bases, there was a span of 18 bases. The CDR3 is 15 residues long. CDR3 DNA sequence: TGTGCCAGCAGCGCCTGGGAGGAGGCGGGGCAGCCCCAGCATTTT. It translates to CASSAWEEAGQPQHF.

CDR3 in amino acids: CASSQMGTGRGYTF. CDR3 bases: TGCGCCAGCAGCCAAATGGGGACAGGTCGTGGCTACACCTTC. This chain connects TRBV4-3 to TRBJ1-2, with 8 positions matching TRBD1. The germline CDR1 and CDR2 sequences are LGHNA and YSLEER. The CDR3 length is 14 residues. V was clipped by 2 bases and J by 7 bases; unmatched bases: 6.

This chain connects TRBV4-3 to TRBJ2-1; 12 bases line up with TRBD2. This CDR3 has 16 residues. Trimming cost V 0 bases and J 8 bases; bases outside gene matches: 5. Germline lookup yields CDR1 LGHNA and CDR2 YSLEER. CDR3 nucleotides: TGCGCCAGCAGCCAAGATCTTTGGACTAGCGGGGATGAGCAGTTCTTC. Translated: CASSQDLWTSGDEQFF.

The chain has TRBV5-6 and TRBJ1-3; D ambiguous. Trimming took 2 bases from V and 0 from J, leaving 12 bases between them. Germline V gene sequence: CDR1 SGHDT, CDR2 YYEEEE. The CDR3 totals 16 residues. CDR3 in amino acids: CASSFAGSYSGNTIYF. The CDR3 DNA reads as TGTGCCAGCAGCTTCGCAGGTTCATACTCTGGAAACACCATATATTTT. Variable domain in full (rest from reference TRBV5-6 and TRBJ1-3): DAGVTQSPTHLIKTRGQQVTLRCSPKSGHDTVSWYQQALGQGPQFIFQYYEEEERQRGNFPDRFSGHQFPNYSSELNVNALLLGDSALYLCASSFAGSYSGNTIYFGEGSWLTVV.

In its sample, this clone was seen once. CDR3 nucleotide sequence: TGTGCCAGTAGTACCCAGGGTCACCTCTACGAGCAGTACTTC. It yields the protein CASSTQGHLYEQYF. The chain joins TRBV19 to TRBJ2-7; a possible D gene is TRBD1 (5 bases). CDR3 length equals 14 residues. Per germline, CDR1 LNHDA and CDR2 SQIVND (reference sequence). V was shortened by 4 bases and J by 3 bases, with 13 bases between the two germline ends.

The chain is built from TRBV7-9 and TRBJ2-3, with 9 bases that match TRBD2. The CDR3 is 15 amino acids. Germline V lookup: CDR1 SEHNR, CDR2 FQNEAQ (reference sequence). Germline trimming cut 0 bases from V and 3 bases from J; bases unmatched to any gene: 1. The CDR3 nucleotides are TGTGCCAGCAGCTTAGCGCTAGCGGGGACAGATACGCAGTATTTT. This encodes CASSLALAGTDTQYF.

The V and J genes are TRBV29-1 and TRBJ2-7; D is unclear. Germline V gives CDR1 SQVTM, CDR2 ANQGSEA. V shed 3 bases and J shed 9 bases, with 18 bases lying between them. This CDR3 region has 13 residues. CDR3 DNA: TGCAGCGTTGATTCGGCTAAGGGCCTGGGGCAGTACTTC. Its translation is CSVDSAKGLGQYF.

The chain carries TRBV5-6 and TRBJ1-4; D is possibly TRBD1 (5 bases). This CDR3 has 16 residues. V lost 0 bases and J 3 bases, leaving 12 bases between the germline ends. Per germline, CDR1 SGHDT and CDR2 YYEEEE. The CDR3 DNA sequence: TGTGCCAGCAGCTTGGCCGTTGGGGGTCCTAATGAAAAACTGTTTTTT. This translates into CASSLAVGGPNEKLFF.

The V and J genes are TRBV7-8 and TRBJ2-7, with TRBD2 matching over 11 bases. Germline values: CDR1 SGHVS, CDR2 FQNEAQ. This CDR3 comprises 15 residues. V was pared by 5 bases and J by 7 bases, with 10 bases of the junction left unmatched. CDR3 nucleotide sequence: TGTGCCAGCAGCCCAAGACTAGCGGGACCTGGGGAGCAGTACTTC. It yields the protein CASSPRLAGPGEQYF.

CDR3 bases: TGTGCCACCCAGACGGGGGCCGTTGCCTTGGGGGAGCAGTACTTC. Protein: CATQTGAVALGEQYF. J is TRBJ2-7 and V is TRBV10-3; D tentatively reads TRBD1 or TRBD2 (6 bases each). Trimming shortened V by 10 bases and J by 7 bases, and 26 bases separated the two germline ends. Germline V CDR1 and CDR2: ENHRY, SYGVKD. The CDR3 is made up of 15 amino acids.

This chain connects TRBV27 to TRBJ1-4; 7 bases match TRBD1. The germline V gene encodes CDR1 MNHEY and CDR2 SMNVEV (reference sequence). J gave up 4 bases and V 5 bases, and 4 bases lay outside the gene matches. This CDR3 comprises 14 residues. CDR3 in amino acids: CASSPGQFNEKLFF. DNA for the CDR3: TGTGCCAGCAGTCCGGGACAGTTTAATGAAAAACTGTTTTTT.

The CDR3 region is CASSVASGHGEAFF. The CDR3 DNA reads as TGTGCCAGCAGCGTAGCTTCCGGGCACGGTGAAGCTTTCTTT. The genes are TRBV9 and TRBJ1-1; no clear D gene. Trimming took 0 bases from V and 7 from J, leaving 13 bases between them. Per the germline V gene, CDR1 is SGDLS and CDR2 is YYNGEE. This CDR3 comprises 14 residues.

V gene TRBV27 combines with J gene TRBJ2-1; the D gene could be TRBD1 or TRBD2 (6 bases each). The V end lost 6 bases, the J end lost 6 bases, and 21 bases lay between the germline ends. Germline loops: CDR1 MNHEY, CDR2 SMNVEV (reference sequence). The CDR3 totals 16 residues. The CDR3, as DNA: TGTGCCAGCAGACGGACGGGGGCACTAGACTCCAATGAGCAGTTCTTC. Protein: CASRRTGALDSNEQFF.

Regarding this clone: At one end, the junction sequence differs from germline, possibly due to a read error. This rearrangement joins TRBV19 to TRBJ1-1, with TRBD1 as a possible D gene (6 bases). Germline V gene data show CDR1 as LNHDA and CDR2 as SQIVND (reference sequence). This CDR3 has 16 residues. In DNA, the CDR3 is TGTGCAAGTAGACTAGGGGGGCAGCTGATGAACACTGAAGCTTTCTTT. Encoded protein: CASRLGGQLMNTEAFF.

The chain employs TRBV7-3 and TRBJ2-1; perhaps TRBD2 as D (5 bases). The length of the CDR3 is 13 residues. Between the trimmed V and J ends, which lost 3 bases and 9 bases, there was a span of 12 bases. CDR1 is SGHTA, CDR2 FQGTGA, per germline. This CDR3 is CASSFQYGLEQFF. As DNA, the CDR3 is TGTGCCAGCAGCTTCCAGTACGGACTTGAGCAGTTCTTC.

The CDR3 protein is CASSSGGGLHNNEQFF. The CDR3 DNA is TGTGCCAGCAGCTCTGGGGGGGGCCTACACAACAATGAGCAGTTCTTC. V gene TRBV7-2 combines with J gene TRBJ2-1, with D perhaps TRBD2 (7 bases). Trimming removed 4 bases from V and 5 bases from J, with 18 bases in between. Per the germline V gene, CDR1 is SGHTA and CDR2 is FQGNSA. This CDR3 is built from 16 residues. Full variable domain (missing parts from reference TRBV7-2 and TRBJ2-1): GAGVSQSPSNKVTEKGKDVELRCDPISGHTALYWYRQSLGQGLEFLIYFQGNSAPDKSGLPSDRFSAERTGGSVSTLTIQRTQQEDSAVYLCASSSGGGLHNNEQFFGPGTRLTVL.

The V gene is TRBV7-2, the J gene TRBJ1-4; D not certain. V lost 3 bases and J lost 5, with 7 bases in between. The germline V gene has CDR1 SGHTA and CDR2 FQGNSA. CDR3 length: 13 amino acids. CDR3 protein: CASSLEGNEKLFF. The CDR3 coding sequence is TGTGCCAGCAGCTTGGAAGGGAATGAAAAACTGTTTTTT.

The chain is built from TRBV7-8 and TRBJ1-3; D call uncertain. This CDR3 comprises 19 residues. Trimming cost V 1 base and J 0 bases, with 19 bases left between them. Germline V gene sequence: CDR1 SGHVS, CDR2 FQNEAQ. CDR3: CASSLVLRPRTPSGNTIYF. DNA for the CDR3: TGTGCCAGCAGCTTAGTACTCAGGCCAAGAACGCCCTCTGGAAACACCATATATTTT.

The chain links TRBV9 to TRBJ2-7, with TRBD1 identical over 11 bases. After removal of 0 bases from V and 6 bases from J, the junction contained 5 bases not matched to a gene. The germline V gene has CDR1 SGDLS and CDR2 YYNGEE. The CDR3 spans 15 residues. This CDR3 is CASSVGGGTGGEQYF. CDR3 nucleotides: TGTGCCAGCAGCGTAGGAGGGGGGACAGGGGGCGAGCAGTACTTC. The full variable domain, in which reference TRBV9 and TRBJ2-7 provide the parts outside the CDR3, is DSGVTQTPKHLITATGQRVTLRCSPRSGDLSVYWYQQSLDQGLQFLIQYYNGEERAKGNILERFSAQQFPDLHSELNLSSLELGDSALYFCASSVGGGTGGEQYFGPGTRLTVT.

The chain carries TRBV28 and TRBJ1-2; a possible D gene is TRBD1 (5 bases). Trimming left V 7 bases short and J 7 bases short, with 19 bases between. CDR1 is MDHEN, CDR2 SYDVKM, per germline. CDR3 length: 14 amino acids. CDR3 nucleotide sequence: TGTGCCAGCACTGGCGACCCAGGGACGGGTGGCTACACCTTC. Its translation is CASTGDPGTGGYTF.

J is TRBJ1-2 and V is TRBV4-1, with D perhaps TRBD1 (5 bases). CDR3 length equals 14 residues. The germline V gene encodes CDR1 MGHRA and CDR2 YSYEKL. Trimming left V 0 bases short and J 5 bases short, with 10 bases between. The CDR3 is CASSQERGSYGYTF. The CDR3 nucleotides are TGCGCCAGCAGCCAAGAACGGGGGTCGTATGGCTACACCTTC.

Points on this clone: A read error may account for a junction end that differs from germline. This rearrangement joins TRBV6-5 to TRBJ1-1; D not certain. Germline-derived CDR1 and CDR2 are MNHEY and SVGAGI. The CDR3 consists of 10 residues. CDR3 protein: CASLLSVCDF. The CDR3 region has the DNA TGTGCCAGCCTTTTAAGTGTGTGTGACTTT.

This sequence joins TRBV5-1 and TRBJ1-5; a possible D gene is TRBD1 (5 bases). Germline V gene data show CDR1 as SGHRS and CDR2 as YFSETQ. The CDR3 consists of 13 residues. V was trimmed by 9 bases and J by 3 bases, leaving 13 bases between them. The DNA of the CDR3 is TGCGCCATCCCAGGACAAATCAATCAGCCCCAGCATTTT. It encodes CAIPGQINQPQHF. Filled out from reference TRBV5-1 and TRBJ1-5, the complete variable domain reads KAGVTQTPRYLIKTRGQQVTLSCSPISGHRSVSWYQQTPGQGLQFLFEYFSETQRNKGNFPGRFSGRQFSNSRSEMNVSTLELGDSALYLCAIPGQINQPQHFGDGTRLSIL.

The chain is built from TRBV6-5 and TRBJ2-3, with a weak D call TRBD2 (5 bases). The germline CDR1 and CDR2 sequences are MNHEY and SVGAGI. The ends were cut back, 4 bases at V and 1 base at J, with 12 bases in the middle. The CDR3 contains 15 residues. The CDR3 reads CASSSGKGGTDTQYF. In DNA form, the CDR3 reads TGTGCCAGCAGTTCTGGAAAGGGAGGCACAGATACGCAGTATTTT.

The chain couples TRBV15 to TRBJ1-6, with a weak D call TRBD1 (6 bases). The CDR3 loop spans 16 amino acids. The V end lost 0 bases, the J end lost 4 bases, and 10 bases lay between the germline ends. Germline values: CDR1 LNHNV, CDR2 YYDKDF (reference sequence). CDR3 nucleotides: TGTGCCACCAGCAGAGAGGGGGACACTTATAATTCACCCCTCCACTTT. Translated, it gives CATSREGDTYNSPLHF.

The rearrangement links TRBV4-3 to TRBJ1-2; maybe TRBD1 (6 bases). CDR3 size: 15 residues. CDR1 LGHNA and CDR2 YSLEER come from the germline V gene. Trimming took 4 bases from V and 4 from J, leaving 16 bases between them. The DNA for the CDR3 is TGCGCCAGCAGCCCAACAGGGAATCACTTCTATGGCTACACCTTC. Encoded protein: CASSPTGNHFYGYTF.

V and J are TRBV5-4 and TRBJ2-7; D possibly uses TRBD1 or TRBD2 (5 bases each). This CDR3 is 13 amino acids long. Germline V gene lookup returns CDR1 SGHNT and CDR2 YYREEE (reference sequence). Trimming removed 3 bases from V and 3 bases from J, with 10 bases in between. The CDR3 reads CASSWGSGYEQYF. DNA of the CDR3: TGTGCCAGCAGCTGGGGGTCGGGCTACGAGCAGTACTTC. The variable domain in full, with the rest retrieved from reference TRBV5-4 and TRBJ2-7, is ETGVTQSPTHLIKTRGQQVTLRCSSQSGHNTVSWYQQALGQGPQFIFQYYREEENGRGNFPPRFSGLQFPNYSSELNVNALELDDSALYLCASSWGSGYEQYFGPGTRLTVT.